The 6 T cell receptor beta chains below come from one sample, sequenced in a study of blood T cell repertoires in COVID-19. Data came from immunoSEQ multiplex PCR; TCRdb stores just in-frame clones and leaves some out. The table includes approximately 55,000 clones, around 87% detected once. The sequencing input was peripheral blood. These receptors were collected from a man aged 50 to 60 with active COVID-19.

The rearrangement links TRBV6-5 to TRBJ1-6; 10 bases fit TRBD1. Per the germline V gene, CDR1 is MNHEY and CDR2 is SVGAGI. V was clipped by 7 bases and J by 8 bases; unmatched bases: 5. There are 14 residues in the CDR3. The CDR3 here is CASIWTGGYSPLHF. The CDR3, as DNA: TGTGCCAGCATTTGGACAGGGGGTTATTCACCCCTCCACTTT.

The rearrangement joins TRBV6-5 to TRBJ2-7, with 10 bases lining up with TRBD1. Trimming took 5 bases from V and 2 from J; bases not matched to a gene: 6. Germline CDR1 and CDR2: MNHEY and SVGAGI. This CDR3 has 15 amino acids. CDR3 amino acids: CASSLGQGGTYEQYF. In DNA form, the CDR3 reads TGTGCCAGCAGTCTTGGACAGGGGGGGACCTACGAGCAGTACTTC.

The V and J genes are TRBV30 and TRBJ1-2; weak D call: TRBD1 (6 bases). V lost 7 bases, J lost 9 bases, and 18 bases lay in between. Germline loops: CDR1 GTSNPN, CDR2 SVGIG (reference sequence). This CDR3 region has 12 residues. The CDR3 sequence is CAYEGTPGSYTF. CDR3 in DNA: TGTGCCTACGAAGGGACACCGGGTAGCTACACCTTC.

The chain joins TRBV7-9 to TRBJ1-1; no clear D. The germline CDR1 and CDR2 sequences are SEHNR and FQNEAQ (reference sequence). Trimming took off 4 bases at V and 9 bases at J, with 9 bases between the two ends. The CDR3 extends over 11 amino acids. CDR3 in amino acids: CASSSSQKAFF. CDR3 coding DNA: TGTGCCAGCAGCTCTTCACAGAAAGCTTTCTTT.

The chain links TRBV2 to TRBJ2-5; 9 positions agree with TRBD2. CDR1 and CDR2 from the germline V gene are SNHLY and FYNNEI. The V and J ends lost 9 bases and 5 bases, in that order; junction bases with no gene match: 4. This CDR3 is built from 12 residues. CDR3 in amino acids: CASSAGGETQYF. The CDR3 nucleotides read TGTGCCAGTTCGGCGGGGGGGGAGACCCAGTACTTC.

This clone came up once. The V call is TRBV9, the J call TRBJ2-1; the match to TRBD2 covers 12 bases. Germline CDR1 SGDLS, CDR2 YYNGEE. CDR3 size: 16 residues. V dropped 1 base and J dropped 6; count of bases not matched to a gene: 5. This chain's CDR3 is CASSVSTSGRTNEQFF. The CDR3, as DNA: TGTGCCAGCAGCGTATCCACTAGCGGGAGGACCAATGAGCAGTTCTTC.